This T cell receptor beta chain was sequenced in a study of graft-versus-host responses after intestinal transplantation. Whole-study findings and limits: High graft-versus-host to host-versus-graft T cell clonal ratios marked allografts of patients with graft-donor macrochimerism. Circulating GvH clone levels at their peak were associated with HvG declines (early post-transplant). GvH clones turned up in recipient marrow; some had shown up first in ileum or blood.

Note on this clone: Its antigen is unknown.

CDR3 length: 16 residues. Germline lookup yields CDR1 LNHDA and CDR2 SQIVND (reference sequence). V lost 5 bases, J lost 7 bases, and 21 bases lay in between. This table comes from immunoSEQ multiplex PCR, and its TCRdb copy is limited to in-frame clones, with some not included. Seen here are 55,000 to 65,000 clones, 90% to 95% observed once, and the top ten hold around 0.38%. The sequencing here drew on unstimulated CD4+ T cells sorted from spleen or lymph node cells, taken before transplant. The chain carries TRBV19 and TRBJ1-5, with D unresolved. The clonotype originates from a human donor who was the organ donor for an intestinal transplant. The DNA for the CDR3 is TGTGCCAGTAGTCGACCCCCGAGGGCCCAAAGGCAGCCCCAGCATTTT. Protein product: CASSRPPRAQRQPQHF.